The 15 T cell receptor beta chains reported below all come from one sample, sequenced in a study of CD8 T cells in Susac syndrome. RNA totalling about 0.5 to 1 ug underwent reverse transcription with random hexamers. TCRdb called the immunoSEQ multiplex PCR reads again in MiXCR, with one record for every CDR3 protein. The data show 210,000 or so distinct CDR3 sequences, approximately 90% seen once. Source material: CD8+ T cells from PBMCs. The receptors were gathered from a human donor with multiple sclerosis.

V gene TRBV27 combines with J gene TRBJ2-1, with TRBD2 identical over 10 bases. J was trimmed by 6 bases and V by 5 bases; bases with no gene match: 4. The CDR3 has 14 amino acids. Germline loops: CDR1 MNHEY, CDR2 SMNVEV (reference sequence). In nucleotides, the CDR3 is TGTGCCAGCAGTATACTAGCGGGAATCAATGAGCAGTTCTTC. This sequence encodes CASSILAGINEQFF.

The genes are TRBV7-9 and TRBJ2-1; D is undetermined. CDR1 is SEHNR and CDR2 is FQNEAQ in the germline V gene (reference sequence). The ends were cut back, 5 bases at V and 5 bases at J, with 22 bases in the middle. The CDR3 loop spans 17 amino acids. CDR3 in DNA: TGTGCCAGCAGCCCAGATCCGGGCTCCGATCCTAACAATGAGCAGTTCTTC. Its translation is CASSPDPGSDPNNEQFF.

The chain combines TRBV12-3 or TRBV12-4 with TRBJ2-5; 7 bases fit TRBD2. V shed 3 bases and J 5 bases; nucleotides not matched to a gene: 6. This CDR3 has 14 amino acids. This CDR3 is CASSFGGGRETQYF. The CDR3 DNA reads TGTGCCAGCAGTTTTGGGGGGGGAAGGGAGACCCAGTACTTC.

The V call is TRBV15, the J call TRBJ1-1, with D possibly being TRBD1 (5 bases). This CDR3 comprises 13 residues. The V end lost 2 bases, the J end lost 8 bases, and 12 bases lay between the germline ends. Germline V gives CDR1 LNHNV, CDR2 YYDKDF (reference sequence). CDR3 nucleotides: TGTGCCACCAGCAGAAAAAGGGGAAGGGAAGCTTTCTTT. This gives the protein CATSRKRGREAFF.

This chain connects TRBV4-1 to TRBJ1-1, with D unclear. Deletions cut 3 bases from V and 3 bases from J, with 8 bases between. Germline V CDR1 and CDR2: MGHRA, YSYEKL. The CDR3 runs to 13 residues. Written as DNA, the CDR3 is TGCGCCAGCAGCCAGTGGCAGTACACTGAAGCTTTCTTT. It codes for CASSQWQYTEAFF.

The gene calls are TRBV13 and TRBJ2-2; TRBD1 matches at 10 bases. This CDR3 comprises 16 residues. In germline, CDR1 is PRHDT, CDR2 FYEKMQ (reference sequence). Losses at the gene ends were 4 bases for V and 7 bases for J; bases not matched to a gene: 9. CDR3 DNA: TGTGCCAGCAGCTCCCGGGACAGGGGCAGTGGCGGGGAGCTGTTTTTT. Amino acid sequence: CASSSRDRGSGGELFF.

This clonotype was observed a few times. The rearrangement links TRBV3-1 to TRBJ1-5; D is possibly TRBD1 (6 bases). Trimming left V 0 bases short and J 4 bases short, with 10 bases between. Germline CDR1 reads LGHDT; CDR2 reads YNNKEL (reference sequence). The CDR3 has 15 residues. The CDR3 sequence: CASSQDPGANQPQHF. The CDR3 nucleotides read TGTGCCAGCAGCCAAGACCCAGGGGCGAATCAGCCCCAGCATTTT.

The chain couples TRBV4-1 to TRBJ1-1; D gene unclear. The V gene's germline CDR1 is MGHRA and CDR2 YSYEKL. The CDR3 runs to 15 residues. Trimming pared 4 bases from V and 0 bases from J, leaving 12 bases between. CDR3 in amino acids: CASSPKIGMNTEAFF. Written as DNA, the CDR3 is TGCGCCAGCAGCCCGAAAATTGGGATGAACACTGAAGCTTTCTTT.

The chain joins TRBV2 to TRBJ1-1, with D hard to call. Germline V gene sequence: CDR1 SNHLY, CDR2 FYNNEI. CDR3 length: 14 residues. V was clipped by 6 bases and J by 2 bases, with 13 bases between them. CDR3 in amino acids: CASSATFYNTEAFF. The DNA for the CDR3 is TGTGCCAGCAGCGCCACCTTCTATAACACTGAAGCTTTCTTT.

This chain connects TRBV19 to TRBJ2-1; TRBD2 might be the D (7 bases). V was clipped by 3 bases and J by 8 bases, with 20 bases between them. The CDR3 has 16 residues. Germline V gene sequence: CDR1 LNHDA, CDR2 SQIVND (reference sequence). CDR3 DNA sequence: TGTGCCAGTAGTATCCCCCCCCGGGGGGCCAATGATGAGCAGTTCTTC. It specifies CASSIPPRGANDEQFF.

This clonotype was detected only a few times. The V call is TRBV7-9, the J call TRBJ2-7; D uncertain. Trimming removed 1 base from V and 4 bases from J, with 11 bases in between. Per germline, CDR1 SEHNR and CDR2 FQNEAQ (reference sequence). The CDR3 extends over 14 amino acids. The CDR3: CASSLVGPAYEQYF. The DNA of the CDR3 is TGTGCCAGCAGCTTAGTCGGGCCAGCGTACGAGCAGTACTTC.

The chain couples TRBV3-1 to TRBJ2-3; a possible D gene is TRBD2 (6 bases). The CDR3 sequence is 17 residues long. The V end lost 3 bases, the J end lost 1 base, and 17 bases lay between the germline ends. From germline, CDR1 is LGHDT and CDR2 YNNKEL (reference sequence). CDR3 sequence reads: CASSQTRGVKGTDTQYF. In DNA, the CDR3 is TGTGCCAGCAGCCAGACGCGCGGGGTTAAAGGCACAGATACGCAGTATTTT.

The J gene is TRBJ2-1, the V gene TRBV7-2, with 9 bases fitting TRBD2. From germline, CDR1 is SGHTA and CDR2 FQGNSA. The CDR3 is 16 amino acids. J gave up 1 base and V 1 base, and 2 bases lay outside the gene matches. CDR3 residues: CASSLGLAVSYNEQFF. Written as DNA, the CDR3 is TGTGCCAGCAGCTTAGGACTAGCGGTTTCCTACAATGAGCAGTTCTTC.

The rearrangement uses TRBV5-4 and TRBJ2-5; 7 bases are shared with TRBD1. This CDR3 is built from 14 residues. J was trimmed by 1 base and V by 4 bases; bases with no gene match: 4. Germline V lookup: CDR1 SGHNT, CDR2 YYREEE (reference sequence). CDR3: CASSKTGIQETQYF. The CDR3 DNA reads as TGTGCCAGCAGCAAGACAGGGATCCAAGAGACCCAGTACTTC.

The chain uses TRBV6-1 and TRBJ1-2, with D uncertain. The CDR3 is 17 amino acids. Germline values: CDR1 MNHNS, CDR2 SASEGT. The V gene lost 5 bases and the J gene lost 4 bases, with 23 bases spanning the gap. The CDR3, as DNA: TGTGCCAGCAGTACCGGACCCGTCGCACCAGATATCTATGGCTACACCTTC. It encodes CASSTGPVAPDIYGYTF.